The clone carrying this T cell receptor beta chain was counted between two and nine times. The antigen remains unidentified. Germline-derived CDR1 and CDR2 are DFQATT and SNEGSKA (reference sequence). V was clipped by 5 bases and J by 5 bases, with 15 bases between them. The length of the CDR3 is 13 residues. These data come from a study of T cells after yellow fever vaccination. Whole-study findings and limits: The study noted that FACS-sorted repertoires could contain abundant clonotypes contaminating from the bulk population.

TCRdb passed the 5' RACE reads through MiXCR, listing each CDR3 protein once. The sample has around 550,000 distinct CDR3 sequences, about 19% seen once. This clonotype was obtained from a young man who received the YFV17D yellow fever vaccine. This chain connects TRBV20-1 to TRBJ2-5; D is unclear. Sequenced here: PBMCs, sampled 15 days after the yellow fever booster vaccination. The CDR3 region has the DNA TGCAGTGCTCGGGCCACGTTCAAGGAGACCCAGTACTTC. Protein: CSARATFKETQYF.